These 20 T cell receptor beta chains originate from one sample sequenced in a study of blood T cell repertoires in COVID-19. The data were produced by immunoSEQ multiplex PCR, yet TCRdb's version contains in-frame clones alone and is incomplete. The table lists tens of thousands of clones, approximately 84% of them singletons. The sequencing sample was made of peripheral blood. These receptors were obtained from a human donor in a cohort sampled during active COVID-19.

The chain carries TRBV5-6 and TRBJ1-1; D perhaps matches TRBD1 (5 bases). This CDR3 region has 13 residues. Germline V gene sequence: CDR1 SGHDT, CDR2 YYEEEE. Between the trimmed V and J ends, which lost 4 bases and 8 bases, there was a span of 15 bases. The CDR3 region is CASSPSGVGEAFF. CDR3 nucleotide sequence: TGTGCCAGCAGCCCTTCGGGGGTAGGGGAAGCTTTCTTT.

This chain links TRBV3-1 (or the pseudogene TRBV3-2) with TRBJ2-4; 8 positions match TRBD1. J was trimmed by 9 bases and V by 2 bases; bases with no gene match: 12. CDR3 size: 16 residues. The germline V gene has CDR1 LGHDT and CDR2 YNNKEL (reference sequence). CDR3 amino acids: CASSQRGQGHRLIQYF. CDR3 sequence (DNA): TGTGCCAGCAGCCAACGAGGACAGGGCCACAGGCTCATTCAGTACTTC.

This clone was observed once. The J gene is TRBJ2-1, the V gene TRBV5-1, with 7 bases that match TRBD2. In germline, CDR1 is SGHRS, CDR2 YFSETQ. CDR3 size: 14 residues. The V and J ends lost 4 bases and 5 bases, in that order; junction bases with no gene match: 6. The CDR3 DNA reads TGCGCCAGCAGCCATGGGACTACCAACAATGAGCAGTTCTTC. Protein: CASSHGTTNNEQFF.

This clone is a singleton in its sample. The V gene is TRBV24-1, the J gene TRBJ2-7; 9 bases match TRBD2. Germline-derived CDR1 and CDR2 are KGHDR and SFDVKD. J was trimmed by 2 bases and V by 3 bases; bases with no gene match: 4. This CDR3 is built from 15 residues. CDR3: CATSDAGTSPYEQYF. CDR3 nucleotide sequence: TGTGCCACCAGTGATGCCGGGACTAGCCCCTACGAGCAGTACTTC.

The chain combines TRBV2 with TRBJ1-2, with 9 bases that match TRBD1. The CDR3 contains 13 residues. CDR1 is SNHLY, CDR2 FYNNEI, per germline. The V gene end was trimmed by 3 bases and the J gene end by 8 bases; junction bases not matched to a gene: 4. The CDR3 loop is CASSDRDRDGYTF. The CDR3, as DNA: TGTGCCAGCAGTGACCGGGACAGGGACGGCTACACCTTC. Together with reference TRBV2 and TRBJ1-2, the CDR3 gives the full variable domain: EPEVTQTPSHQVTQMGQEVILRCVPISNHLYFYWYRQILGQKVEFLVSFYNNEISEKSEIFDDQFSVERPDGSNFTLKIRSTKLEDSAMYFCASSDRDRDGYTFGSGTRLTVV.

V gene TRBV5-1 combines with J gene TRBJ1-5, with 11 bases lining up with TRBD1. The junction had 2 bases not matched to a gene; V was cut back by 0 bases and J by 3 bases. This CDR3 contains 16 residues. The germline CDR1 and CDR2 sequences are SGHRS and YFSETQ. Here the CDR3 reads CASSLGGQGVNQPQHF. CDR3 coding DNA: TGCGCCAGCAGCTTGGGGGGACAGGGGGTCAATCAGCCCCAGCATTTT.

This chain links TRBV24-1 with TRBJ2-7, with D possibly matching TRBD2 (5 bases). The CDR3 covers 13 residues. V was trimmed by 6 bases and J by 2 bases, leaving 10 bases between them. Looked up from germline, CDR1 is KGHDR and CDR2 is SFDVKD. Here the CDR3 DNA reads TGTGCCACCAGTCGGGGTTCAGCCTACGAGCAGTACTTC. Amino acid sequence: CATSRGSAYEQYF.

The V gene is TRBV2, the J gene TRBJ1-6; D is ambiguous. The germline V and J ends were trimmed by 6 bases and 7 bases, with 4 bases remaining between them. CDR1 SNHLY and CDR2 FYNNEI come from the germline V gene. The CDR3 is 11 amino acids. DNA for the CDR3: TGTGCCAGCAGGGGCAATTCACCCCTCCACTTT. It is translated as CASRGNSPLHF.

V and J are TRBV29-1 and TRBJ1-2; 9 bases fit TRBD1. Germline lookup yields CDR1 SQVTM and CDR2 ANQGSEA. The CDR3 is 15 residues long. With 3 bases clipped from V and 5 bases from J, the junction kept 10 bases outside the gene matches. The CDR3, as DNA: TGCAGCGTTGAGATTCGGGACAGGGTATTTTATGGCTACACCTTC. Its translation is CSVEIRDRVFYGYTF.

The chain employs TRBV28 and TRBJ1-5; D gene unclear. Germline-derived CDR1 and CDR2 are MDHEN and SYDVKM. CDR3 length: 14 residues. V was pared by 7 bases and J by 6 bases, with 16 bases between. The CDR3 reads CASTLRRSSQPQHF. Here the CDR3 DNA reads TGTGCCAGCACCCTCAGGAGGTCGAGTCAGCCCCAGCATTTT.

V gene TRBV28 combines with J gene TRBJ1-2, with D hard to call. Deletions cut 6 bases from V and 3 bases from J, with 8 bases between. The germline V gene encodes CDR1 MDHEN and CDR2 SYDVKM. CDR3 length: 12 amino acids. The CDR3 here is CASSWQDYGYTF. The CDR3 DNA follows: TGTGCCAGCAGCTGGCAGGACTATGGCTACACCTTC.

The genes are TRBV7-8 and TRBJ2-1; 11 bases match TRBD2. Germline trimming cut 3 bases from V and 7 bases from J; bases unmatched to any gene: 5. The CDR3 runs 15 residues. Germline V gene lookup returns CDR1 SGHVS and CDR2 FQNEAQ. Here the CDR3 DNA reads TGTGCCAGCAGCTTGAGGTCTAGCGGGGGGAATGAGCAGTTCTTC. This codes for CASSLRSSGGNEQFF. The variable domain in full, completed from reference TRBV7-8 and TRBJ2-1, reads GAGVSQSPRYKVAKRGQDVALRCDPISGHVSLFWYQQALGQGPEFLTYFQNEAQLDKSGLPSDRFFAERPEGSVSTLKIQRTQQEDSAVYLCASSLRSSGGNEQFFGPGTRLTVL.

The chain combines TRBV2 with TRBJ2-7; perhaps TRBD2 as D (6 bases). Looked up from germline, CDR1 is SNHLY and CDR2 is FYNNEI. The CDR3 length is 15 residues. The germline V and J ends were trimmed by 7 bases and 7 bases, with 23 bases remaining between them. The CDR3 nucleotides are TGTGCCAGCAATCAGGGAGGTCTCGGCGCGAGGGAGCAGTACTTC. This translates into CASNQGGLGAREQYF.

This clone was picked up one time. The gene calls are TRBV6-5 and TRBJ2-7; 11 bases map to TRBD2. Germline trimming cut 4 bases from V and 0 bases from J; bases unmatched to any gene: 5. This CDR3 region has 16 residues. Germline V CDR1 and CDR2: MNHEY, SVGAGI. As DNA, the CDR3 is TGTGCCAGCAGTTCCCTGACTAGCGGGGACTCCTACGAGCAGTACTTC. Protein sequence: CASSSLTSGDSYEQYF.

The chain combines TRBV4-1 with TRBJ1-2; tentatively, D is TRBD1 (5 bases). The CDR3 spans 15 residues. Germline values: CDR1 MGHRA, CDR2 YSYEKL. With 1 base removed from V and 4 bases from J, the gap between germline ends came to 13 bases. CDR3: CASSQVVQGLYGYTF. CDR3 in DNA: TGCGCCAGCAGCCAAGTAGTGCAGGGCCTCTATGGCTACACCTTC.

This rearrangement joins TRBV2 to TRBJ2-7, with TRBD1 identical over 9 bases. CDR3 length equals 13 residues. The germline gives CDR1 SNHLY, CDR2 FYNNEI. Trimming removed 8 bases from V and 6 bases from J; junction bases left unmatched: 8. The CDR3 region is CASGHRGQGEQYF. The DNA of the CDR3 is TGTGCCAGCGGCCACAGGGGGCAGGGCGAGCAGTACTTC.

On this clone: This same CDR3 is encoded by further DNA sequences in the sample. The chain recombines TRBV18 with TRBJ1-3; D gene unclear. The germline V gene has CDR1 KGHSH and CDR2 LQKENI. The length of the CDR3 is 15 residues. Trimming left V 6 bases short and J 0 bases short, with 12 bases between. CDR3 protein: CASSPDSPSGNTIYF. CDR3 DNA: TGTGCCAGCTCCCCAGACTCACCCTCTGGAAACACCATATATTTT.

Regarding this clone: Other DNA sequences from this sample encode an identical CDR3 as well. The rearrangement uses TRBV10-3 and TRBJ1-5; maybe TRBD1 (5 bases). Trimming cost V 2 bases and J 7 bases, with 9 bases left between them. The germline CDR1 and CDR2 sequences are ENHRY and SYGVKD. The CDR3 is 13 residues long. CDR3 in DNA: TGTGCCATCAGTGAGGGTCAGGGACAGCCCCAGCATTTT. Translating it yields CAISEGQGQPQHF.

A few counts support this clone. CDR3: CASSASNQGTYEQYF. The DNA of the CDR3 is TGTGCCAGCAGTGCATCTAATCAGGGAACCTACGAGCAGTACTTC. The chain couples TRBV2 to TRBJ2-7, with a weak D call TRBD1 (5 bases). The CDR3 totals 15 residues. The V gene lost 4 bases and the J gene lost 2 bases, with 15 bases spanning the gap. Germline V gene data show CDR1 as SNHLY and CDR2 as FYNNEI.

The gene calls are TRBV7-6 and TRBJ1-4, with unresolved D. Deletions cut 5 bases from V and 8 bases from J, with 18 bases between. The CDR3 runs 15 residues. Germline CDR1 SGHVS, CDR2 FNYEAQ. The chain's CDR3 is CASSPPGGHTEKLFF. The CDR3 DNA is TGTGCCAGCAGCCCCCCTGGAGGCCATACCGAAAAACTGTTTTTT. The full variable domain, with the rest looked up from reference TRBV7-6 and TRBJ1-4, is GAGVSQSPRYKVTKRGQDVALRCDPISGHVSLYWYRQALGQGPEFLTYFNYEAQQDKSGLPNDRFSAERPEGSISTLTIQRTEQRDSAMYRCASSPPGGHTEKLFFGSGTQLSVL.